A single sample gave rise to the 7 T cell receptor beta chains below, sequenced in a study of blood T cell repertoires in COVID-19. TCRdb keeps only in-frame clones here, not all; method: immunoSEQ multiplex PCR. The sample contains about 130,000 clones, about 86% of which appear only once. Sequenced sample: PBMCs or T cells enriched from blood (not recorded which). The origin of the receptors is a woman between 45 and 60 years old who had recovered from COVID-19.

This clone was seen a handful of times. V is TRBV7-2 and J is TRBJ2-4; 7 nucleotides agree with TRBD1. The CDR3 spans 14 residues. After removal of 5 bases from V and 1 base from J, the junction contained 2 bases not matched to a gene. Germline V gene data show CDR1 as SGHTA and CDR2 as FQGNSA. DNA for the CDR3: TGTGCCAGCAGCATACAGGGGGCCAAAAACATTCAGTACTTC. Protein: CASSIQGAKNIQYF. The full variable domain, rest sourced from reference TRBV7-2 and TRBJ2-4, is GAGVSQSPSNKVTEKGKDVELRCDPISGHTALYWYRQSLGQGLEFLIYFQGNSAPDKSGLPSDRFSAERTGGSVSTLTIQRTQQEDSAVYLCASSIQGAKNIQYFGAGTRLSVL.

The chain combines TRBV5-1 with TRBJ2-1, with no clear D. The length of the CDR3 is 14 residues. Between the trimmed V and J ends, which lost 3 bases and 6 bases, there was a span of 13 bases. The germline gives CDR1 SGHRS, CDR2 YFSETQ. Written as DNA, the CDR3 is TGCGCCAGCAGCTCGGTGGGTTCGGGCAATGAGCAGTTCTTC. Encoded protein: CASSSVGSGNEQFF.

The genes are TRBV3-1 (or the pseudogene TRBV3-2) and TRBJ1-2; no clear D. Trimming cost V 5 bases and J 8 bases, with 15 bases left between them. Germline V gene lookup returns CDR1 LGHDT and CDR2 YNNKEL (reference sequence). The CDR3 covers 13 residues. CDR3 protein: CASSARGDLGYTF. The DNA for the CDR3 is TGTGCCAGCAGCGCTCGCGGGGATTTGGGCTACACCTTC.

This sequence joins TRBV21-1 and TRBJ1-5. TRBV21-1 is described as a pseudogene. The CDR3 length is 18 residues. CDR3 sequence (DNA): TGTGCCAGCAGCCAGAGCCGCGGGACGGAGCGCCACAATCAGCCCCAGCATTTT. Its translation: CASSQSRGTERHNQPQHF.

The chain is built from TRBV3-1 (or the pseudogene TRBV3-2) and TRBJ1-2; 8 bases map to TRBD1. J gave up 5 bases and V 6 bases, and 11 bases lay outside the gene matches. Germline V lookup: CDR1 LGHDT, CDR2 YNNKEL (reference sequence). This CDR3 is 15 amino acids long. The CDR3 DNA is TGTGCCAGCAGACCAGCCGCCAGGGGGCTATATGGCTACACCTTC. Translation gives CASRPAARGLYGYTF.

The gene calls are TRBV28 and TRBJ1-2; 9 nucleotides line up with TRBD1. The ends lost 3 bases at V and 1 base at J; junction bases unmatched: 6. Germline V gene data show CDR1 as MDHEN and CDR2 as SYDVKM. The CDR3 runs 16 residues. The CDR3 reads CASSFLRDRDNYGYTF. The CDR3 nucleotides read TGTGCCAGCAGTTTCCTAAGGGACAGGGATAACTATGGCTACACCTTC.

The gene calls are TRBV7-2 and TRBJ2-3; D unclear. V lost 1 base to trimming and J lost 2 bases, with 10 bases between them. Germline V gives CDR1 SGHTA, CDR2 FQGNSA. This CDR3 contains 15 residues. The CDR3 sequence is CASSLVELTTDTQYF. Here the CDR3 DNA reads TGTGCCAGCAGCTTAGTTGAGCTAACCACAGATACGCAGTATTTT. Supplemented by reference TRBV7-2 and TRBJ2-3, the full variable domain reads GAGVSQSPSNKVTEKGKDVELRCDPISGHTALYWYRQSLGQGLEFLIYFQGNSAPDKSGLPSDRFSAERTGGSVSTLTIQRTQQEDSAVYLCASSLVELTTDTQYFGPGTRLTVL.